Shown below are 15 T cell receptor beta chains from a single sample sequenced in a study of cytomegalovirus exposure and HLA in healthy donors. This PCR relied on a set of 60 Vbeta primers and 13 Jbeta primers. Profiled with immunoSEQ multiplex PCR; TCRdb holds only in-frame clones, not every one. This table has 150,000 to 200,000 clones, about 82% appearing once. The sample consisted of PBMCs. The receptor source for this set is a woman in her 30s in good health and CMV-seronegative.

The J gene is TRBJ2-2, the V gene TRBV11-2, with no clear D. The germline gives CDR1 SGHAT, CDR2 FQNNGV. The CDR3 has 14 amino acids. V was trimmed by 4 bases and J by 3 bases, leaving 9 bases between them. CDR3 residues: CASSWSVDTGELFF. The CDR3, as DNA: TGTGCCAGCAGCTGGTCAGTGGACACCGGGGAGCTGTTTTTT.

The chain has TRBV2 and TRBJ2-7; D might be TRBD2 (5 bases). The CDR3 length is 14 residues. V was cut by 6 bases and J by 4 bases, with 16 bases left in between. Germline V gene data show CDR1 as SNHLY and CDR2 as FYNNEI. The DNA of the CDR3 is TGTGCCAGCAGCACCGGGATCCCTTTTTACGAGCAGTACTTC. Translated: CASSTGIPFYEQYF.

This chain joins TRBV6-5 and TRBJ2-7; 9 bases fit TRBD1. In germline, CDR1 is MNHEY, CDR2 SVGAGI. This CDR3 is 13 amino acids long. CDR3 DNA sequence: TGTGCGAGCCGCGGGACAGGGTACTACGAGCAGTACTTC. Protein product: CASRGTGYYEQYF.

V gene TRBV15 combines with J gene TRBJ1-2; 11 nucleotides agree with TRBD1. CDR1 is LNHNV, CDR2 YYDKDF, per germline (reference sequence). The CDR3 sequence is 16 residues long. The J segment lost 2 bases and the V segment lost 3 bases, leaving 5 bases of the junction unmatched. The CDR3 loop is CATSSPGTGGNYGYTF. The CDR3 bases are TGTGCCACCAGCAGTCCCGGGACAGGGGGAAACTATGGCTACACCTTC.

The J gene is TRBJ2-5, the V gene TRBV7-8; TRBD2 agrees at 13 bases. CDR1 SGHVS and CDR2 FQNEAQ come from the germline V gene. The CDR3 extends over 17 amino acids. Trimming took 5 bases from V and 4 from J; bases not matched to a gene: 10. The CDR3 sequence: CASSHTSGGVSSETQYF. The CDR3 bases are TGTGCCAGCAGCCATACTAGCGGGGGGGTTTCCTCAGAGACCCAGTACTTC.

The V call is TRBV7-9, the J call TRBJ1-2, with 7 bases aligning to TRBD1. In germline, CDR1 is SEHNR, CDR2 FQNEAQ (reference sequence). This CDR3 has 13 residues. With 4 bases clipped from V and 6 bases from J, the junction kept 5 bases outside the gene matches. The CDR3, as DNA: TGTGCCAGCAGCTCCAACAGGGGAAATGGCTACACCTTC. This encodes CASSSNRGNGYTF.

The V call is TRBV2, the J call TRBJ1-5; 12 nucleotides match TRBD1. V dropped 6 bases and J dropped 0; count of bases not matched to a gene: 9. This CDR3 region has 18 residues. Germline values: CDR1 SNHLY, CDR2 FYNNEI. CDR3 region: CASRGTGGFPYSNQPQHF. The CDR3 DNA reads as TGTGCCAGCAGGGGGACAGGGGGCTTTCCATATAGCAATCAGCCCCAGCATTTT.

The CDR3 DNA follows: TGTGCCAGCAGCGTATTTTCAAGCAACCTAATGAACACTGAAGCTTTCTTT. Residues: CASSVFSSNLMNTEAFF. V usage is TRBV9 and J usage is TRBJ1-1; D is unclear. Trimming stripped 1 base from V and 0 bases from J, with 16 bases between. From germline, CDR1 is SGDLS and CDR2 YYNGEE. CDR3 length equals 17 residues.

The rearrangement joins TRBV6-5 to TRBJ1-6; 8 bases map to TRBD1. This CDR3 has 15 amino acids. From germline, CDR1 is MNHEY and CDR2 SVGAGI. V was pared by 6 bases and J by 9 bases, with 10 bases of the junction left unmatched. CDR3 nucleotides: TGTGCCAGCAGACTCGCGACAGGGGCGGGTTCACCCCTCCACTTT. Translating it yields CASRLATGAGSPLHF.

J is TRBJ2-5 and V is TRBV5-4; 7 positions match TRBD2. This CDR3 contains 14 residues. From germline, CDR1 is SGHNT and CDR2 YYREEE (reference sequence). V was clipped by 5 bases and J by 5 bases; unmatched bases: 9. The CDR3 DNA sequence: TGTGCCAGCAGTTCCGGGACTAAGGGCGAGACCCAGTACTTC. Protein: CASSSGTKGETQYF.

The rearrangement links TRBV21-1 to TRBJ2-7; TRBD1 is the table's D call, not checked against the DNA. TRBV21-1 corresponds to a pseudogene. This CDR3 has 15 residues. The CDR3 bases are TGTGCCAGCAGCAAAGGGAGGACAGGGGGCCGCGAGCAGTACTTC. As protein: CASSKGRTGGREQYF.

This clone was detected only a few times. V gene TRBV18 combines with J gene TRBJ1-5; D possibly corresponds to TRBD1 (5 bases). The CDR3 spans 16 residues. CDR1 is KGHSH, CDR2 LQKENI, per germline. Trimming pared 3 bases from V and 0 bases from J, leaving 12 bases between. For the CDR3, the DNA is TGTGCCAGCTCACCGACAGATGTCTATAGCAATCAGCCCCAGCATTTT. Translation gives CASSPTDVYSNQPQHF. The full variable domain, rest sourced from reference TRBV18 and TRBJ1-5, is NAGVMQNPRHLVRRRGQEARLRCSPMKGHSHVYWYRQLPEEGLKFMVYLQKENIIDESGMPKERFSAEFPKEGPSILRIQQVVRGDSAAYFCASSPTDVYSNQPQHFGDGTRLSIL.

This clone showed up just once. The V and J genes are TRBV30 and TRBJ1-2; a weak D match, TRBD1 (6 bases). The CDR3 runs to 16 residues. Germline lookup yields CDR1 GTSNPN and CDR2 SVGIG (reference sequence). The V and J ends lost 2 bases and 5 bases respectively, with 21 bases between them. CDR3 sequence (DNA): TGTGCCTGGAGTATAGGGGGACGTGCCCCAATTTATGGCTACACCTTC. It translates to CAWSIGGRAPIYGYTF.

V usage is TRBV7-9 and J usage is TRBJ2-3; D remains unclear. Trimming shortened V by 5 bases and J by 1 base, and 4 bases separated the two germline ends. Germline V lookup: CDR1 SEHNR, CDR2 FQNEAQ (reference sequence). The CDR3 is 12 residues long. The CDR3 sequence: CASSLGTDTQYF. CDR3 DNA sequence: TGTGCCAGCAGCCTTGGCACAGATACGCAGTATTTT.

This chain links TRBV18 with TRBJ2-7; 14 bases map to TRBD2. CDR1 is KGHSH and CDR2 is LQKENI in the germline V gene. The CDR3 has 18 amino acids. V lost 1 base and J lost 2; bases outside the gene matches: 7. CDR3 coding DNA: TGTGCCAGCTCACCACTTCCCGGGACTAGCGGGGGTACCTACGAGCAGTACTTC. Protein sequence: CASSPLPGTSGGTYEQYF.